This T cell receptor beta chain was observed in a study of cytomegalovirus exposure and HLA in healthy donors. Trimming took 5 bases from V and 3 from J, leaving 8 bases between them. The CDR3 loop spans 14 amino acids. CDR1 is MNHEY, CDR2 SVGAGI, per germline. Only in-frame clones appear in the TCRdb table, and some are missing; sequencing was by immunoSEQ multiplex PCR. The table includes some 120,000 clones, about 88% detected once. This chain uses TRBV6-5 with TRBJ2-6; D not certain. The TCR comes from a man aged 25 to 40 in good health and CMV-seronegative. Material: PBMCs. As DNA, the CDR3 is TGTGCCAGCAGTCTAAGAAGTGGGGCCAACGTCCTGACTTTC. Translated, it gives CASSLRSGANVLTF.